Presented here are 22 T cell receptor beta chains from one specimen sequenced in a study of blood T cell repertoires in COVID-19. TCRdb keeps only in-frame clones here, not all; method: immunoSEQ multiplex PCR. Among about 130,000 clones listed, around 81% were seen once. The sample comprised peripheral blood. All receptors come from a man aged 40-49 years with active or convalescent COVID-19.

The rearrangement links TRBV19 to TRBJ2-2; D is perhaps TRBD1 (6 bases). The length of the CDR3 is 13 residues. V lost 3 bases to trimming and J lost 5 bases, with 7 bases between them. The V gene's germline CDR1 is LNHDA and CDR2 SQIVND (reference sequence). CDR3 coding DNA: TGTGCCAGTAGTATTCAGGGGACCGGGGAGCTGTTTTTT. This sequence encodes CASSIQGTGELFF.

The rearrangement uses TRBV19 and TRBJ1-2; D gene uncertain. Germline loops: CDR1 LNHDA, CDR2 SQIVND (reference sequence). Trimming removed 6 bases from V and 8 bases from J, with 16 bases in between. The CDR3 has 13 amino acids. Here the CDR3 reads CASSPMKEGGYTF. In nucleotides, the CDR3 is TGTGCCAGTAGCCCTATGAAAGAGGGCGGCTACACCTTC.

The CDR3 spells CSVAGTYEQYF. The CDR3 bases are TGCAGCGTTGCAGGGACCTACGAGCAGTACTTC. The V gene is TRBV29-1, the J gene TRBJ2-7; D is perhaps TRBD1 (5 bases). Germline CDR1 SQVTM, CDR2 ANQGSEA. Trimming removed 4 bases at V and 2 bases at J, with 6 bases between. The CDR3 runs 11 residues.

This clone appeared a single time. V usage is TRBV14 and J usage is TRBJ2-5; 11 bases align to TRBD2. With V trimmed by 4 bases and J by 1 base, 5 bases remained unmatched. The CDR3 runs to 16 residues. Germline CDR1 is SGHDN and CDR2 is FVKESK. This CDR3 is CASSLGTSGVQETQYF. Here the CDR3 DNA reads TGTGCCAGCAGCCTTGGGACTAGCGGTGTCCAAGAGACCCAGTACTTC. The entire variable domain, with the rest obtained from reference TRBV14 and TRBJ2-5, is as follows: EAGVTQFPSHSVIEKGQTVTLRCDPISGHDNLYWYRRVMGKEIKFLLHFVKESKQDESGMPNNRFLAERTGGTYSTLKVQPAELEDSGVYFCASSLGTSGVQETQYFGPGTRLLVL.

V is TRBV6-5 and J is TRBJ1-1; 8 bases align to TRBD1. There are 13 residues in the CDR3. CDR1 is MNHEY, CDR2 SVGAGI, per germline. J was trimmed by 2 bases and V by 6 bases; bases with no gene match: 2. CDR3 loop: CASRDRGNTEAFF. DNA of the CDR3: TGTGCCAGCAGAGACAGGGGAAACACTGAAGCTTTCTTT.

The chain uses TRBV9 and TRBJ1-1; a possible D gene is TRBD1 (6 bases). CDR3 length: 15 residues. Germline CDR1 is SGDLS and CDR2 is YYNGEE. The ends were cut back, 3 bases at V and 1 base at J, with 13 bases in the middle. Written as DNA, the CDR3 is TGTGCCAGCAGCGGGGAGGGACATTCGAACACTGAAGCTTTCTTT. Translation gives CASSGEGHSNTEAFF. Complete variable domain (other parts from reference TRBV9 and TRBJ1-1): DSGVTQTPKHLITATGQRVTLRCSPRSGDLSVYWYQQSLDQGLQFLIQYYNGEERAKGNILERFSAQQFPDLHSELNLSSLELGDSALYFCASSGEGHSNTEAFFGQGTRLTVV.

The chain links TRBV30 to TRBJ2-1; a possible D gene is TRBD2 (6 bases). The CDR3 loop spans 14 amino acids. The germline V gene has CDR1 GTSNPN and CDR2 SVGIG (reference sequence). V shed 4 bases and J shed 4 bases, with 14 bases lying between them. The CDR3 is CAWIGDSPYNEQFF. The CDR3 coding sequence is TGTGCCTGGATAGGGGACTCACCTTACAATGAGCAGTTCTTC.

The genes are TRBV5-1 and TRBJ2-1; 9 bases map to TRBD1. The CDR3 length is 16 residues. After removal of 4 bases from V and 5 bases from J, the junction contained 10 bases not matched to a gene. Germline V gene lookup returns CDR1 SGHRS and CDR2 YFSETQ. The CDR3 DNA reads as TGCGCCAGCAGCACGGGACAGGGAAGAGGGGACAATGAGCAGTTCTTC. Translation: CASSTGQGRGDNEQFF.

V gene TRBV6-1 combines with J gene TRBJ1-2; D not certain. The germline V and J ends were trimmed by 3 bases and 5 bases, with 4 bases remaining between them. Per germline, CDR1 MNHNS and CDR2 SASEGT. The CDR3 is made up of 11 amino acids. The CDR3 sequence: CASSDRYGYTF. The CDR3 coding sequence is TGTGCCAGCAGTGATCGGTATGGCTACACCTTC.

This chain links TRBV19 with TRBJ2-2; 9 positions match TRBD2. The J segment lost 4 bases and the V segment lost 6 bases, leaving 12 bases of the junction unmatched. Germline V lookup: CDR1 LNHDA, CDR2 SQIVND (reference sequence). This CDR3 comprises 17 residues. The DNA for the CDR3 is TGTGCCAGTAGAAGGGAGGCGGGGGGGCGGAGCACCGGGGAGCTGTTTTTT. Encoded protein: CASRREAGGRSTGELFF. The complete variable domain, with remaining parts taken from reference TRBV19 and TRBJ2-2, reads DGGITQSPKYLFRKEGQNVTLSCEQNLNHDAMYWYRQDPGQGLRLIYYSQIVNDFQKGDIAEGYSVSREKKESFPLTVTSAQKNPTAFYLCASRREAGGRSTGELFFGEGSRLTVL.

The genes are TRBV27 and TRBJ2-6; D perhaps matches TRBD1 (6 bases). Trimming stripped 3 bases from V and 2 bases from J, with 8 bases between. Germline loops: CDR1 MNHEY, CDR2 SMNVEV (reference sequence). The CDR3 totals 15 residues. CDR3 amino acids: CASSFTGTGANVLTF. As DNA, the CDR3 is TGTGCCAGCAGTTTTACAGGGACTGGGGCCAACGTCCTGACTTTC.

The V call is TRBV12-5, the J call TRBJ2-5, with D possibly being TRBD2 (5 bases). The germline V and J ends were trimmed by 1 base and 2 bases, with 8 bases remaining between them. The length of the CDR3 is 14 residues. CDR1 LGHNT and CDR2 FRNRAP come from the germline V gene. The CDR3 nucleotides are TGTGCTAGTGGTTTGGGAGGGAGTCAAGAGACCCAGTACTTC. Translated, it gives CASGLGGSQETQYF.

The chain has TRBV7-3 and TRBJ2-2; the D is unclear. V was cut by 0 bases and J by 0 bases, with 5 bases left in between. The CDR3 spans 15 residues. Looked up from germline, CDR1 is SGHTA and CDR2 is FQGTGA. The CDR3 coding sequence is TGTGCCAGCAGCTTAACAGGAGCGAACACCGGGGAGCTGTTTTTT. This translates into CASSLTGANTGELFF.

The CDR3 spells CSVWGGEAFF. CDR3 DNA: TGCAGCGTCTGGGGGGGGGAAGCTTTCTTT. The chain has TRBV29-1 and TRBJ1-1; TRBD1 might be the D (5 bases). CDR1 and CDR2 (germline): SQVTM, ANQGSEA. Trimming removed 6 bases at V and 8 bases at J, with 10 bases between. The CDR3 sequence is 10 residues long.

This clone was observed once. The chain is built from TRBV5-6 and TRBJ1-1; D is possibly TRBD1 (6 bases). V was clipped by 4 bases and J by 0 bases, with 16 bases between them. Germline V gene sequence: CDR1 SGHDT, CDR2 YYEEEE. The CDR3 is 16 residues long. CDR3 bases: TGTGCCAGCAGCGATACAGGGAGGGACATGAACACTGAAGCTTTCTTT. This sequence encodes CASSDTGRDMNTEAFF.

This rearrangement joins TRBV2 to TRBJ1-3; unclear D gene. The germline V and J ends were trimmed by 7 bases and 0 bases, with 4 bases remaining between them. Germline loops: CDR1 SNHLY, CDR2 FYNNEI. CDR3 length equals 12 residues. DNA for the CDR3: TGTGCCAGCACCTACTCTGGAAACACCATATATTTT. Translating it yields CASTYSGNTIYF.

V gene TRBV10-3 combines with J gene TRBJ2-7, with D possibly TRBD1 on 6 matching bases. Germline CDR1 reads ENHRY; CDR2 reads SYGVKD. V lost 0 bases and J 2 bases, leaving 20 bases between the germline ends. The CDR3 spans 18 residues. CDR3 in amino acids: CAISESYLDSPGTYEQYF. As DNA, the CDR3 is TGTGCCATCAGTGAGTCGTACCTGGACAGTCCGGGAACCTACGAGCAGTACTTC.

The chain is built from TRBV28 and TRBJ2-3; 12 bases fit TRBD2. The germline V gene has CDR1 MDHEN and CDR2 SYDVKM. The CDR3 contains 17 residues. V lost 5 bases, J lost 3 bases, and 9 bases stayed unmatched. This CDR3 is CASSRRTSGGWTDTQYF. The CDR3, as DNA: TGTGCCAGCAGTCGACGAACTAGCGGGGGGTGGACAGATACGCAGTATTTT.

This chain connects TRBV30 to TRBJ1-4; TRBD1 might be the D (5 bases). Germline V CDR1 and CDR2: GTSNPN, SVGIG (reference sequence). The CDR3 has 13 residues. Deletions cut 4 bases from V and 3 bases from J, with 9 bases between. As DNA, the CDR3 is TGTGCCTGGAATGGGGGGGCTAATGAAAAACTGTTTTTT. It yields the protein CAWNGGANEKLFF.

CDR3 residues: CASSRRDSNQETQYF. CDR3 nucleotides: TGCGCCAGCAGCCGACGGGACAGCAATCAAGAGACCCAGTACTTC. The J gene is TRBJ2-5, the V gene TRBV5-1; 7 nucleotides match TRBD1. CDR3 length: 15 amino acids. Germline V CDR1 and CDR2: SGHRS, YFSETQ. The trim removed 4 bases at V and 2 bases at J, leaving 8 bases unmatched.

The chain recombines TRBV2 with TRBJ2-2, with TRBD1 matching 8 bases. V shed 6 bases, J shed 0 bases, and the junction held 0 bases outside the gene matches. The CDR3 is made up of 14 amino acids. CDR1 is SNHLY and CDR2 is FYNNEI in the germline V gene. CDR3 nucleotide sequence: TGTGCCAGCAGACAGGGGGCGAACACCGGGGAGCTGTTTTTT. Protein: CASRQGANTGELFF.

This sequence joins TRBV4-2 and TRBJ2-2, with 8 bases that match TRBD2. J lost 0 bases, V lost 1 base, and 16 bases had no gene match. Germline CDR1 reads LGHNA; CDR2 reads YNFKEQ. The CDR3 has 21 amino acids. The CDR3 region is CASSQGREVRGGTSNTGELFF. In DNA form, the CDR3 reads TGTGCCAGCAGCCAAGGGAGGGAGGTCCGCGGGGGGACTTCGAACACCGGGGAGCTGTTTTTT.